This is a list of T cell receptor beta chains from one sample in a study of CD8 T cells in Susac syndrome. TCRdb reprocessed the immunoSEQ multiplex PCR reads with MiXCR, giving one entry per CDR3 protein. The repertoire has approximately 120,000 distinct CDR3 sequences, roughly 92% of them found once; the top ten carry 0.12%. The source material was CD8+ T cells from PBMCs. These receptor sequences come from a human donor in good health. CDR3s include the opening cysteine and the closing phenylalanine or tryptophan. The order of the fields is CDR3 protein, CDR3 DNA, clone size, J gene, V gene, D gene. D genes are given only for firm matches. Clone size is given for some rows only: seen once, a few or many times, or a class if the clone is expanded.

CASSLNLDSTF TGTGCCAGCAGCTTAAATCTTGACAGCACCTTC once TRBJ1-2 TRBV7-9 NA
CASSAEGQQNTDTQYF TGTGCCAGCAGCGCCGAGGGACAACAGAACACAGATACGCAGTATTTT NA TRBJ2-3 TRBV9 NA
CASSLRDTTMNTEAFF TGTGCCAGCAGCCTTCGAGACACGACAATGAACACTGAAGCTTTCTTT NA TRBJ1-1 TRBV7-8 NA
CASSLSDGGRRPGNTIYF TGTGCCAGCAGCTTAAGCGACGGTGGTCGTCGGCCTGGAAACACCATATATTTT NA TRBJ1-3 TRBV7-2 NA
CASSPRLFYEQYF TGTGCCAGCAGCCCCAGATTATTCTACGAGCAGTACTTC NA TRBJ2-7 TRBV3-1 NA
CASGFSGRGDTQYF TGTGCCAGCGGGTTTAGCGGGAGGGGAGATACGCAGTATTTT NA TRBJ2-3 TRBV25-1 TRBD2
CASSGEVRSTNEKLFF TGTGCCAGCAGTGGAGAGGTTAGGTCAACTAATGAAAAACTGTTTTTT NA TRBJ1-4 TRBV12-3/TRBV12-4 NA
CASSFLATSGTGEQYF TGTGCCAGCAGCTTTTTAGCTACTAGCGGGACAGGCGAGCAGTACTTC NA TRBJ2-7 TRBV7-2 TRBD2
CSVDKGQGRNYGYTF TGCAGCGTAGACAAGGGACAGGGGAGGAACTATGGCTACACCTTC NA TRBJ1-2 TRBV29-1 TRBD1
CSARDRADTEAFF TGCAGTGCTAGAGATAGGGCGGACACTGAAGCTTTCTTT NA TRBJ1-1 TRBV20-1 NA
CASSPLPGRAYNQPQHF TGTGCCAGTAGTCCCCTCCCGGGACGGGCTTACAATCAGCCCCAGCATTTT NA TRBJ1-5 TRBV19 NA
CSVEEGNEAFF TGCAGCGTTGAAGAGGGTAATGAAGCTTTCTTT NA TRBJ1-1 TRBV29-1 NA
CSGTRTGVTNQPQHF TGCAGCGGCACGAGGACAGGGGTAACCAATCAGCCCCAGCATTTT NA TRBJ1-5 TRBV20-1 TRBD1
CSVEDRSGYNEQFF TGCAGCGTTGAAGATAGGTCCGGGTACAATGAGCAGTTCTTC once TRBJ2-1 TRBV29-1 NA
CSVEAYGYTF TGCAGCGTGGAGGCCTATGGCTACACCTTC NA TRBJ1-2 TRBV29-1 NA
CSIQGELNEQFF TGCAGCATCCAGGGAGAGCTGAATGAGCAGTTCTTC NA TRBJ2-1 TRBV20-1 NA
CASSQDGGYGYTF TGCGCCAGCAGCCAAGATGGGGGGTATGGCTACACCTTC NA TRBJ1-2 TRBV4-1 NA
CASSPQRGTGADTQYF TGTGCCAGCAGCCCTCAGAGGGGCACTGGGGCAGATACGCAGTATTTT once TRBJ2-3 TRBV9 NA
CASSDPGQKTQETQYF TGTGCCAGCAGTGATCCAGGACAGAAAACTCAAGAGACCCAGTACTTC NA TRBJ2-5 TRBV2 NA
CSVLTGPAFF TGCAGCGTCTTGACAGGGCCGGCTTTCTTT NA TRBJ1-1 TRBV29-1 TRBD1
CASRPSGPIGELFF TGTGCCAGCAGGCCTAGCGGGCCAATTGGGGAGCTGTTTTTT NA TRBJ2-2 TRBV6-1 TRBD2
CSANRGLAGSTDTQYF TGCAGCGCAAATAGAGGACTAGCGGGGAGCACAGATACGCAGTATTTT NA TRBJ2-3 TRBV29-1 TRBD2
CSAMGETGPGELFF TGCAGTGCCATGGGGGAGACAGGGCCCGGGGAGCTGTTTTTT NA TRBJ2-2 TRBV20-1 TRBD1
CSVESPENTEAFF TGCAGCGTTGAGAGCCCAGAGAACACTGAAGCTTTCTTT NA TRBJ1-1 TRBV29-1 NA
CASSRPGQGSFHTF TGCGCCAGCAGCCGTCCGGGACAGGGTAGTTTCCACACCTTC NA TRBJ1-2 TRBV5-1 TRBD1
CAWRGTGSREQYF TGTGCCTGGAGGGGCACGGGGTCCCGGGAGCAGTACTTC NA TRBJ2-7 TRBV30 NA
CASSGGRGNQPQHF TGCGCCAGCAGCGGTGGTCGCGGGAATCAGCCCCAGCATTTT NA TRBJ1-5 TRBV4-3 NA
CASSAGRNTEAFF TGTGCCAGTAGTGCAGGACGGAACACTGAAGCTTTCTTT NA TRBJ1-1 TRBV19 NA
CSASLSSYEQYF TGCAGTGCTAGCCTCTCCTCCTACGAGCAGTACTTC NA TRBJ2-7 TRBV20-1 NA
CASSSELGGYTF TGTGCCAGCAGCTCGGAACTGGGGGGCTACACCTTC NA TRBJ1-2 TRBV7-2 NA
CASSLGGTLYEQYF TGTGCCAGCAGCTTGGGAGGAACCCTCTACGAGCAGTACTTC few TRBJ2-7 TRBV5-4 NA
CASSQGQGKGGFPGYTF TGCGCCAGCAGTCAAGGCCAGGGGAAAGGAGGCTTCCCTGGCTACACCTTC NA TRBJ1-2 TRBV23-1 NA
CASSQVSDYGYTF TGCGCCAGCAGCCAAGTGTCGGATTATGGCTACACCTTC NA TRBJ1-2 TRBV4-3 NA
CATSRDRGGKTEAFF TGTGCCACCAGCAGAGATCGAGGGGGGAAGACTGAAGCTTTCTTT NA TRBJ1-1 TRBV15 NA
CASSSSSGPPYEQYF TGTGCCAGCAGTTCCTCCTCGGGACCCCCCTACGAGCAGTACTTC NA TRBJ2-7 TRBV7-2 NA
CATWTSTPTEAFF TGTGCCACCTGGACATCGACACCTACTGAAGCTTTCTTT NA TRBJ1-1 TRBV7-9 NA
CSVEATGYMYF TGCAGCGTTGAAGCGACAGGCTACATGTACTTC NA TRBJ2-5 TRBV29-1 NA
CSAGQADTQYF TGCAGCGCTGGACAGGCAGATACGCAGTATTTT NA TRBJ2-3 TRBV29-1 TRBD1
CASRPGQRMNTEAFF TGTGCCAGCAGGCCGGGACAGAGAATGAACACTGAAGCTTTCTTT few TRBJ1-1 TRBV6-1 TRBD1
CASSSRTPGITEAFF TGTGCCAGCAGCTCTAGGACACCCGGGATCACTGAAGCTTTCTTT NA TRBJ1-1 TRBV7-9 NA
CASSLRLAGSNTGELFF TGTGCCAGCAGCCTCCGACTAGCGGGTTCGAACACCGGGGAGCTGTTTTTT NA TRBJ2-2 TRBV3-1 TRBD2
CASSPYPQAINTEAFF TGTGCCAGCTCACCGTACCCACAGGCGATCAACACTGAAGCTTTCTTT NA TRBJ1-1 TRBV18 NA
CASSRTEAYEQYF TGTGCCAGCAGCCGGACAGAGGCCTACGAGCAGTACTTC NA TRBJ2-7 TRBV7-6 NA
CSARGRRLAGVETQYF TGCAGTGCTAGAGGACGCCGACTAGCGGGAGTAGAGACCCAGTACTTC NA TRBJ2-5 TRBV20-1 TRBD2
CASSQDPRTGVRKAFF TGTGCCAGCAGCCAAGATCCGCGGACAGGGGTACGAAAAGCTTTCTTT NA TRBJ1-1 TRBV14 TRBD1
CASSPDVHYEQYF TGCGCCAGCAGCCCGGACGTACACTACGAGCAGTACTTC NA TRBJ2-7 TRBV5-1 NA
CASSFKGGEAFF TGCGCCAGCAGCTTTAAAGGGGGTGAAGCTTTCTTT NA TRBJ1-1 TRBV5-1 NA
CASSSSTLPTYNEQFF TGCGCCAGCAGCTCCTCGACCTTACCAACCTACAATGAGCAGTTCTTC NA TRBJ2-1 TRBV5-1 NA
CASSLQGVKFF TGTGCCAGCAGCCTCCAGGGGGTTAAGTTCTTC NA TRBJ2-1 TRBV7-3 TRBD1
CASSFASGTASYEQYF TGTGCCAGCAGCTTCGCCTCCGGGACAGCCTCCTACGAGCAGTACTTC NA TRBJ2-7 TRBV5-4 TRBD1
CASSFGGSSSYNEQFF TGCGCCAGCAGCTTTGGGGGCTCGAGCTCCTACAATGAGCAGTTCTTC NA TRBJ2-1 TRBV5-1 NA
CASSLEGVSTEAFF TGTGCCAGCAGCTTAGAGGGGGTGAGCACTGAAGCTTTCTTT once TRBJ1-1 TRBV7-2 NA